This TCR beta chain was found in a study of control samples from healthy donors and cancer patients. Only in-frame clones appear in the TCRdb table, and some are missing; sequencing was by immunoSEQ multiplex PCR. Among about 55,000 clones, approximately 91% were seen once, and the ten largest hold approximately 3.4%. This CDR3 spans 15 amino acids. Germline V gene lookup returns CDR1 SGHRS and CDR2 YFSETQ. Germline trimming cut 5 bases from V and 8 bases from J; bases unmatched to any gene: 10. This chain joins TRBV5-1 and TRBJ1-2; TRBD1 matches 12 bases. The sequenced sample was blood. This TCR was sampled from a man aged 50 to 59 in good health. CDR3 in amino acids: CASSLPGQGARGYTF. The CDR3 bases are TGCGCCAGCAGTTTACCGGGACAGGGGGCGCGGGGCTACACCTTC.